This T cell receptor beta chain emerged from a study of shared clonotypes between healthy human individuals. The data were produced by immunoSEQ multiplex PCR, yet TCRdb's version contains in-frame clones alone and is incomplete. The sample records some 1,100,000 clones, about four fifths being singletons. V lost 4 bases and J lost 0; bases outside the gene matches: 10. Germline CDR1 reads SGHDT; CDR2 reads YYEEEE. CDR3 length: 19 residues. This sequence was found in a man aged 18 to 35 in good health. Some clones in this sample may be carry-over from other donors' samples. This chain connects TRBV5-6 to TRBJ1-4, with 12 bases fitting TRBD1. Sequencing was done on a sample of memory CD4+ T cells from PBMCs. The subset: CD45RA-negative fraction. Written as DNA, the CDR3 is TGTGCCAGCAGCGGAAAGGGACAGGGGGCAATCTCAACTAATGAAAAACTGTTTTTT. The encoded protein is CASSGKGQGAISTNEKLFF.